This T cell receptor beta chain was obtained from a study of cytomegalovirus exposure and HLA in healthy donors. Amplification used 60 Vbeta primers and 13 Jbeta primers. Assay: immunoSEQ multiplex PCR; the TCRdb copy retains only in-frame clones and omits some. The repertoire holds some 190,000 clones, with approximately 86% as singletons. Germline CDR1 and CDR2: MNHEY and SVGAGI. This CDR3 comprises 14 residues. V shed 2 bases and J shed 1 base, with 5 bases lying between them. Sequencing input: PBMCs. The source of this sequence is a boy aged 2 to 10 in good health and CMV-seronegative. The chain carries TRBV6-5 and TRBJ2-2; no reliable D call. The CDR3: CASSYLKNTGELFF. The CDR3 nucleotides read TGTGCCAGCAGTTACCTAAAGAACACCGGGGAGCTGTTTTTT.